These 16 T cell receptor beta chains were all obtained from the same sample, sequenced in a study of blood T cell repertoires in COVID-19. Sequencing was performed with immunoSEQ multiplex PCR; in TCRdb, only in-frame clones are kept and a portion is missing. The sample has 150,000 to 200,000 clones, roughly 80% seen once; the top ten hold approximately 2.8%. The specimen was peripheral blood. These receptors all stem from an older man with acute or convalescent COVID-19.

This clone was counted ten times or more. V gene TRBV7-9 combines with J gene TRBJ1-2, with 10 bases matching TRBD1. CDR1 SEHNR and CDR2 FQNEAQ come from the germline V gene (reference sequence). V lost 1 base and J lost 5; bases outside the gene matches: 10. The CDR3 has 17 amino acids. CDR3 in DNA: TGTGCCAGCAGCTTAGGGTCGGGGACAGGGGTTCCTTATGGCTACACCTTC. It codes for CASSLGSGTGVPYGYTF. The whole variable domain, remainder taken from reference TRBV7-9 and TRBJ1-2, is DTGVSQNPRHKITKRGQNVTFRCDPISEHNRLYWYRQTLGQGPEFLTYFQNEAQLEKSRLLSDRFSAERPKGSFSTLEIQRTEQGDSAMYLCASSLGSGTGVPYGYTFGSGTRLTVV.

This chain links TRBV19 with TRBJ1-6; 12 bases line up with TRBD1. This CDR3 spans 17 amino acids. Germline CDR1 and CDR2: LNHDA and SQIVND (reference sequence). V lost 5 bases, J lost 5 bases, and 7 bases stayed unmatched. CDR3 DNA sequence: TGTGCCAGTAGTTCCGGGACAGGGGGCGCGAATAATTCACCCCTCCACTTT. Translated, it gives CASSSGTGGANNSPLHF. The variable domain in full, completed from reference TRBV19 and TRBJ1-6, reads DGGITQSPKYLFRKEGQNVTLSCEQNLNHDAMYWYRQDPGQGLRLIYYSQIVNDFQKGDIAEGYSVSREKKESFPLTVTSAQKNPTAFYLCASSSGTGGANNSPLHFGNGTRLTVT.

V usage is TRBV29-1 and J usage is TRBJ2-3; 7 positions agree with TRBD2. CDR3 length: 12 residues. V shed 7 bases, J shed 5 bases, and the junction held 6 bases outside the gene matches. Looked up from germline, CDR1 is SQVTM and CDR2 is ANQGSEA. CDR3 sequence reads: CSARTSVDTQYF. The CDR3 DNA follows: TGCAGCGCCCGAACTAGCGTAGATACGCAGTATTTT.

This clone was seen more than once but under ten times. This sequence joins TRBV19 and TRBJ2-7; 7 bases line up with TRBD1. CDR3 length: 14 residues. CDR1 is LNHDA, CDR2 SQIVND, per germline (reference sequence). After removal of 5 bases from V and 0 bases from J, the junction contained 4 bases not matched to a gene. CDR3 sequence reads: CASSGDSSSYEQYF. The CDR3 region has the DNA TGTGCCAGTAGTGGGGACAGTTCCTCCTACGAGCAGTACTTC.

This chain uses TRBV11-2 with TRBJ2-5; D gene unclear. V lost 1 base to trimming and J lost 0 bases, with 6 bases between them. Germline CDR1 is SGHAT and CDR2 is FQNNGV. The CDR3 extends over 14 amino acids. The CDR3 DNA is TGTGCCAGCAGCTTAGGTACTCACCAAGAGACCCAGTACTTC. Translated, it gives CASSLGTHQETQYF.

The table lists this clone with a few counts. At one of its ends the junction is not consistent with the germline gene, which may arise from a read error. The chain uses TRBV15 and TRBJ2-1; TRBD1 agrees at 9 bases. The length of the CDR3 is 20 residues. Germline-derived CDR1 and CDR2 are LNHNV and YYDKDF (reference sequence). CDR3 loop: CATSRDSPPPTGGDPFKRVF. CDR3 in DNA: TGTGCCACCAGCAGAGATAGTCCGCCCCCTACAGGGGGCGACCCGTTTAAAAGGGTCTTC.

The chain has TRBV2 and TRBJ2-7, with D perhaps matching TRBD1 (6 bases). V lost 7 bases and J lost 5, with 12 bases in between. Per the germline V gene, CDR1 is SNHLY and CDR2 is FYNNEI. The CDR3 extends over 12 amino acids. CDR3 loop: CASMRTENEQYF. CDR3 DNA sequence: TGTGCCAGCATGAGGACAGAGAACGAGCAGTACTTC.

The chain carries TRBV7-9 and TRBJ1-2, with TRBD1 matching 9 bases. Germline CDR1 reads SEHNR; CDR2 reads FQNEAQ (reference sequence). The CDR3 totals 13 residues. J lost 6 bases, V lost 5 bases, and 4 bases had no gene match. In nucleotides, the CDR3 is TGTGCCAGCAGCCCCGGACAGGGGAATGGCTACACCTTC. This gives the protein CASSPGQGNGYTF.

The rearrangement joins TRBV24-1 to TRBJ2-5; 12 bases map to TRBD2. The CDR3 is 17 amino acids. Looked up from germline, CDR1 is KGHDR and CDR2 is SFDVKD. Trimming removed 3 bases from V and 1 base from J; junction bases left unmatched: 5. CDR3 loop: CATSDEGLAGLQETQYF. CDR3 bases: TGTGCCACCAGTGATGAGGGACTAGCGGGCCTCCAAGAGACCCAGTACTTC.

The rearrangement joins TRBV12-3 or TRBV12-4 to TRBJ1-2; no reliable D call. Trimming left V 3 bases short and J 6 bases short, with 11 bases between. CDR3 length: 13 amino acids. DNA of the CDR3: TGTGCCAGCAGTTTTAATGGGGAGGATGGCTACACCTTC. As protein: CASSFNGEDGYTF.

This chain joins TRBV6-4 and TRBJ2-3; D not certain. The CDR3 is made up of 13 amino acids. Looked up from germline, CDR1 is MRHNA and CDR2 is SNTAGT. The V end lost 2 bases, the J end lost 3 bases, and 6 bases lay between the germline ends. CDR3 nucleotides: TGTGCCAGCAGTGACGAGAGGACAGATACGCAGTATTTT. This translates into CASSDERTDTQYF.

The chain combines TRBV24-1 with TRBJ2-1, with TRBD1 matching 7 bases. There are 14 residues in the CDR3. Germline CDR1 KGHDR, CDR2 SFDVKD. The V and J ends lost 5 bases and 1 base, in that order; junction bases with no gene match: 1. In DNA form, the CDR3 reads TGTGCCACCAGTGGGGGACAGTCCTACAATGAGCAGTTCTTC. The encoded protein is CATSGGQSYNEQFF.

The genes are TRBV7-8 and TRBJ1-2; D possibly corresponds to TRBD1 (5 bases). The germline V gene encodes CDR1 SGHVS and CDR2 FQNEAQ. The CDR3 runs to 15 residues. V was trimmed by 7 bases and J by 6 bases, leaving 21 bases between them. CDR3: CASIPNLGVRDGYTF. The CDR3 DNA is TGTGCCAGCATCCCCAATTTAGGGGTAAGGGATGGCTACACCTTC. The full variable domain, completed using reference TRBV7-8 and TRBJ1-2, is GAGVSQSPRYKVAKRGQDVALRCDPISGHVSLFWYQQALGQGPEFLTYFQNEAQLDKSGLPSDRFFAERPEGSVSTLKIQRTQQEDSAVYLCASIPNLGVRDGYTFGSGTRLTVV.

The chain is built from TRBV28 and TRBJ1-5, with TRBD1 matching over 8 bases. The CDR3 has 15 residues. Losses at the gene ends were 7 bases for V and 9 bases for J; bases not matched to a gene: 14. CDR1 and CDR2 from the germline V gene are MDHEN and SYDVKM. CDR3 nucleotide sequence: TGTGCCAGCACCTTAGGGGGACAGGCCAGGCGGCCCCAGCATTTT. Translating gives CASTLGGQARRPQHF.

V is TRBV19 and J is TRBJ2-5; tentative D call: TRBD1 (6 bases). Trimming pared 3 bases from V and 2 bases from J, leaving 13 bases between. The CDR3 length is 15 residues. CDR1 is LNHDA, CDR2 SQIVND, per germline (reference sequence). This CDR3 reads CASSILGTRQETQYF. Here the CDR3 DNA reads TGTGCCAGTAGTATCCTCGGGACAAGACAAGAGACCCAGTACTTC.

The V gene is TRBV27, the J gene TRBJ2-7; a weak D match, TRBD1 (6 bases). The CDR3 runs to 13 residues. V was trimmed by 6 bases and J by 2 bases, leaving 11 bases between them. The V gene's germline CDR1 is MNHEY and CDR2 SMNVEV (reference sequence). For the CDR3, the DNA is TGTGCCAGCAGCCTACAGGGTACCTACGAGCAGTACTTC. Translated: CASSLQGTYEQYF.